Listed below are T cell receptor beta chains from one sample, sequenced in a study of blood T cell repertoires in COVID-19. Sequenced by immunoSEQ multiplex PCR; TCRdb stores in-frame clones only, minus some. The data contain around 70,000 clones, about 90% of them singletons. The specimen sequenced was peripheral blood. All receptors derive from a human donor in a cohort sampled during active COVID-19. CDR3s leave out the opening cysteine and the closing phenylalanine or tryptophan.

v_call	j_call	cdr3_aa
TRBV24-1	TRBJ2-7	ATRSPDNFYEQY
TRBV6-5	TRBJ1-5	ASSYSQGASQPQH
TRBV7-9	TRBJ2-5	ASSLRLGGTQY
TRBV7-9	TRBJ2-5	ASSSTGGEETQY
TRBV2	TRBJ1-1	ASRGTGANTEAF
TRBV6-5	TRBJ2-5	ASSYGTGGNFQY
TRBV5-5	TRBJ2-2	ASNQGASRELF
TRBV18	TRBJ2-5	ASSPREGIGETQY
TRBV7-2	TRBJ2-5	ASSLGMAGGKETQY
TRBV7-2	TRBJ2-1	ASSLSGYGNDEQF
TRBV3-1/TRBV3-2	TRBJ1-1	ASSQQLDTEAF
TRBV28	TRBJ1-2	ASGSNGYT
TRBV24-1	TRBJ2-3	ATSASESTDTQY